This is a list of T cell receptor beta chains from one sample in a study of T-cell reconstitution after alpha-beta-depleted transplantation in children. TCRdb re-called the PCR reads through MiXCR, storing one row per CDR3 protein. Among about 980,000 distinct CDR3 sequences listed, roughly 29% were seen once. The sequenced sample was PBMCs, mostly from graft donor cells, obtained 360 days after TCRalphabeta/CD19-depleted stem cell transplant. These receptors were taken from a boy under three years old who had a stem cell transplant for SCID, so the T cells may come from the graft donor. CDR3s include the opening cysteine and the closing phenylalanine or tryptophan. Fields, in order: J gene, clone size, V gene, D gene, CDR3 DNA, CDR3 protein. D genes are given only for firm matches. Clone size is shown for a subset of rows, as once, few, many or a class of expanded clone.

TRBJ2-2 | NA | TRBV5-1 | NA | TGCGCCAGCAGCTTTGACCCGCACACCGGGGAGCTGTTTTTT | CASSFDPHTGELFF
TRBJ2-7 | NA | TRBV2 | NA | TGTGCCAGCAGCGATCCGAAAACAGGGTCCTACGAGCAGTACTTC | CASSDPKTGSYEQYF
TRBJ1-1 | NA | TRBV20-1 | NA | TGCAGTGCTAGTAAAGGAATGAACACTGAAGCTTTCTTT | CSASKGMNTEAFF
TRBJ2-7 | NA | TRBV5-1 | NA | TGCGCCAGCAGCGGCAGGGGATCCGGCCGCGACTACGAGCAGTACTTC | CASSGRGSGRDYEQYF
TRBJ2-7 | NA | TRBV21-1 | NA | TGTGCCAGCAGCAAAGACCTGGGACAGGAGGTGGACGAGCAGTACTTC | CASSKDLGQEVDEQYF
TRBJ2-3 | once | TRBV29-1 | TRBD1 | TGCAGCGGCGGACAGGGAGCAGATACGCAGTATTTT | CSGGQGADTQYF
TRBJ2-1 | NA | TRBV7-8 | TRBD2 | TGTGCCAGCAGCCAGGAGGTAGCGGGGATGAATGAGCAGTTCTTC | CASSQEVAGMNEQFF
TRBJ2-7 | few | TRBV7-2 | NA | TGTGCCAGCAACATCCAGGGGCCGTCCTACGAGCAGTACTTC | CASNIQGPSYEQYF
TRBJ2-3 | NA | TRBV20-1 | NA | TGCATTGCTGCCACAAGCCCCCTAGATACGCAGTATTTT | CIAATSPLDTQYF
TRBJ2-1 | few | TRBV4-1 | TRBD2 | TGCGCCAGCAGCCCCGGCCTAGCGGGGCTATACAATGAGCAGTTCTTC | CASSPGLAGLYNEQFF
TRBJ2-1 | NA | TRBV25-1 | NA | TGTGCCAGCAGTGAACGAGGGGCCTACTCCTACAATGAGCAGTTCTTC | CASSERGAYSYNEQFF
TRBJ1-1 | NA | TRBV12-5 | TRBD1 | TGTGCTAGTGGTTTGGAACAGGGGGTGAACACTGAAGCTTTCTTT | CASGLEQGVNTEAFF
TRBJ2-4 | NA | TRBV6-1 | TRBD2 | TGTGCCAGCAGAACCCGCGGGGGTAACATTCAGTACTTC | CASRTRGGNIQYF
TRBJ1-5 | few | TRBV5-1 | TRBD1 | TGTGCCAGCAGCTTGGGGACAGGGCCTAGCAATCAGCCCCAGCATTTT | CASSLGTGPSNQPQHF
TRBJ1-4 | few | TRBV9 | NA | TGTGCCAGCAGCGACGGGCTCCTGGGTGAAAAACTGTTTTTT | CASSDGLLGEKLFF
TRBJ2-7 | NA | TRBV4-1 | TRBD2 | TGCGCCAGCAGCCAAGATTTTTCGGCAGGGACTAGGTACGAGCAGTACTTC | CASSQDFSAGTRYEQYF
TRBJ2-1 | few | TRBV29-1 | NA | TGCAGCGTTGACAGACCCAATGAGCAGTTCTTC | CSVDRPNEQFF
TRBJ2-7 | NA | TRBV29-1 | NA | TGCAGCGTTTGGCTGGGGGGAAACGAGCAGTACTTC | CSVWLGGNEQYF
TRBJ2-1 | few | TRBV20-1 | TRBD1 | TGCAGAGCGACAGGGGGCCAAAATGAGCAGTTCTTC | CRATGGQNEQFF
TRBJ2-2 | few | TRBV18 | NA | TGTGCCAGCTCGGGGTCCCACAACGACTACACCGGGGAGCTGTTTTTT | CASSGSHNDYTGELFF
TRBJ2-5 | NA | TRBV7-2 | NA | TGTGCCAGCAGCGCAACGGGCATCCAAGAGACCCAGTACTTC | CASSATGIQETQYF
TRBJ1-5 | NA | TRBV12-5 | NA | TGTGCTAGTGGCCCCGGCGCGCCCCAGCATTTT | CASGPGAPQHF
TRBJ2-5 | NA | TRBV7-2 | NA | TGTGCCAGCAGCTTAGCGGGTTTCTGGGAGACCCAGTACTTC | CASSLAGFWETQYF
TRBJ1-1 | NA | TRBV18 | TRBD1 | TGTGCCAGCTCTCATACGGACAGGGAGGGGGTTTTGAACACTGAAGCTTTCTTT | CASSHTDREGVLNTEAFF